Below, 13 T cell receptor beta chains from the same sample are listed, as sequenced in a study of blood T cell repertoires in COVID-19. TCRdb's table, derived via immunoSEQ multiplex PCR, lists solely in-frame clones and lacks some. Of 200,000 to 250,000 clones listed, about 83% are singletons. Sequenced: peripheral blood. The receptors were sampled from a woman in her twenties or thirties with COVID-19, enrolled during active disease.

In DNA, the CDR3 is TGTGCCAGCAGTTTAACAACAGGGAATGGCTACACCTTC. Its translation: CASSLTTGNGYTF. The V and J genes are TRBV12-3 or TRBV12-4 and TRBJ1-2, with D tentatively TRBD1 (6 bases). Trimming removed 2 bases at V and 6 bases at J, with 10 bases between. CDR3 length: 13 amino acids.

The chain couples TRBV4-2 to TRBJ2-2; 9 nucleotides agree with TRBD2. The V gene's germline CDR1 is LGHNA and CDR2 YNFKEQ. Losses at the gene ends were 4 bases for V and 2 bases for J; bases not matched to a gene: 5. This CDR3 spans 16 amino acids. The CDR3 region is CASSRGGLANTGELFF. The CDR3 DNA is TGTGCCAGCAGCCGGGGGGGACTAGCCAACACCGGGGAGCTGTTTTTT.

The chain uses TRBV9 and TRBJ2-3; D may be TRBD1 (6 bases). Trimming left V 0 bases short and J 1 base short, with 12 bases between. The germline V gene encodes CDR1 SGDLS and CDR2 YYNGEE. There are 16 residues in the CDR3. The CDR3 sequence is CASSVAGELGTDTQYF. Written as DNA, the CDR3 is TGTGCCAGCAGCGTAGCAGGGGAGCTAGGCACAGATACGCAGTATTTT.

This chain links TRBV4-3 with TRBJ1-2; D is unclear. This CDR3 is 16 amino acids long. Trimming took 0 bases from V and 2 from J, leaving 13 bases between them. Germline-derived CDR1 and CDR2 are LGHNA and YSLEER. CDR3 protein: CASSQDTVVRNYGYTF. In nucleotides, the CDR3 is TGCGCCAGCAGCCAAGATACAGTAGTCCGCAACTATGGCTACACCTTC.

This clone was seen ten or more times. The chain recombines TRBV6-5 with TRBJ1-3; D may be TRBD1 (5 bases). V was pared by 6 bases and J by 0 bases, with 12 bases between. The CDR3 is 15 amino acids. In germline, CDR1 is MNHEY, CDR2 SVGAGI. CDR3 sequence: CASSLGGRSGNTIYF. CDR3 DNA sequence: TGTGCCAGCAGCCTGGGGGGACGCTCTGGAAACACCATATATTTT.

This clone was counted once. This rearrangement joins TRBV2 to TRBJ2-5; the D gene is possibly TRBD1 (8 bases). Trimming stripped 11 bases from V and 5 bases from J, with 21 bases between. CDR3 length equals 14 residues. Germline V gene data show CDR1 as SNHLY and CDR2 as FYNNEI. CDR3: CAGGGTGIGETQYF. DNA for the CDR3: TGTGCCGGGGGAGGGACAGGAATAGGTGAGACCCAGTACTTC.

The J gene is TRBJ2-3, the V gene TRBV29-1; TRBD1 matches at 10 bases. This CDR3 contains 14 residues. Germline CDR1 reads SQVTM; CDR2 reads ANQGSEA. J was trimmed by 2 bases and V by 5 bases; bases with no gene match: 4. CDR3: CSVPTGGVTDTQYF. CDR3 coding DNA: TGCAGCGTTCCGACAGGGGGCGTCACAGATACGCAGTATTTT.

This clone was detected a few times. This sequence joins TRBV20-1 and TRBJ1-2; D unresolved. Germline V gene data show CDR1 as DFQATT and CDR2 as SNEGSKA (reference sequence). This CDR3 contains 12 residues. V gave up 3 bases and J gave up 4 bases, with 9 bases separating them. CDR3 region: CSASTEGYGYTF. The CDR3, as DNA: TGCAGTGCTAGTACAGAAGGCTATGGCTACACCTTC.

The chain uses TRBV4-2 and TRBJ2-5; 14 positions agree with TRBD2. After removal of 5 bases from V and 4 bases from J, the junction contained 9 bases not matched to a gene. The CDR3 sequence is 17 residues long. Per germline, CDR1 LGHNA and CDR2 YNFKEQ. DNA of the CDR3: TGTGCCAGCAGCTTCGGGACTAGCGGGAGAGGACGAGAGACCCAGTACTTC. It yields the protein CASSFGTSGRGRETQYF.

The rearrangement links TRBV11-3 to TRBJ2-5, with unresolved D. Germline assignment: CDR1 SGHNT and CDR2 YENEEA. The CDR3 is 13 residues long. V gave up 0 bases and J gave up 2 bases, with 4 bases separating them. CDR3 in DNA: TGTGCCAGCAGCTTAGAACAGCAAGAGACCCAGTACTTC. Protein: CASSLEQQETQYF.

This chain links TRBV28 with TRBJ1-2, with 7 positions matching TRBD1. CDR1 is MDHEN and CDR2 is SYDVKM in the germline V gene. V trimming: 10 bases; J trimming: 1 base; junction bases outside the gene matches: 12. The CDR3 is 15 residues long. The DNA for the CDR3 is TGTGCCACAGTGGACAGGACCCCTATTAACTATGGCTACACCTTC. It codes for CATVDRTPINYGYTF.

V is TRBV27 and J is TRBJ2-1; 9 positions match TRBD2. Germline CDR1 and CDR2: MNHEY and SMNVEV (reference sequence). The J segment lost 8 bases and the V segment lost 2 bases, leaving 4 bases of the junction unmatched. The CDR3 covers 14 residues. The CDR3 here is CASSLRLAVHEQFF. CDR3 bases: TGTGCCAGCAGTTTACGACTAGCGGTCCATGAGCAGTTCTTC.

This clone was seen a single time. V and J are TRBV25-1 and TRBJ2-3, with 7 bases lining up with TRBD1. This CDR3 spans 15 amino acids. Per the germline V gene, CDR1 is MGHDK and CDR2 is SYGVNS. J gave up 0 bases and V 6 bases, and 6 bases lay outside the gene matches. The CDR3: CASSRTGPSTDTQYF. CDR3 bases: TGTGCCAGCAGCAGGACAGGCCCAAGCACAGATACGCAGTATTTT. Supplemented by reference TRBV25-1 and TRBJ2-3, the full variable domain reads EADIYQTPRYLVIGTGKKITLECSQTMGHDKMYWYQQDPGMELHLIHYSYGVNSTEKGDLSSESTVSRIRTEHFPLTLESARPSHTSQYLCASSRTGPSTDTQYFGPGTRLTVL.